This T cell receptor (beta chain) is from a study of molecular identifiers for immune sequencing clone quantification (dated 2018 in TCRdb). Notes on the research overall: For a replicate experiment, RNA from roughly 18,000 or 92,000 naive CD8 T cells was divided into five aliquots, of which four were sequenced. This methods study benchmarked molecular-identifier clustering-based TCR repertoire sequencing (MIDCIRS) and TCR RNA copy counting, using CD8 T cells to do so.

The receptor library was made with PCR. TCRdb shows the sequencer as Illumina HiSeq 4000. Preparation of bulk TCR libraries followed a previously described approach, with the TCR primers listed in Table S5. Total RNA was purified with the Qiagen AllPrep DNA/RNA kit. Before any analysis, reads coming from multiple sequencing runs of the same library were combined into one pool. The original methods were these. Reads were retained only if their TCR constant sequence matched exactly, and those retained reads were trimmed to 150 nt and grouped according to their 12-nt molecular barcodes. Reads inside each barcode group were sub-clustered using a 15% Levenshtein threshold, and a quality-weighted consensus sequence was constructed for each RNA molecule. Non-functional sequences were removed, as were lower-count sequences one edit away from another. Based on a fit of two negative binomial distributions, barcode sub-clusters having less than 20% of the maximum read count were discarded. TCRdb handled the public reads itself, with Q25 trimming in fastp and clone calling in MiXCR, and kept productive beta chains. Records with the same CDR3 protein are collapsed into one entry carrying the most frequent genes and DNA. The V and J calls were not made by the authors but by TCRdb's processing. This sample gives some 320,000 distinct CDR3 sequences in total; 20% to 25% of them show up just once. The top ten clonotypes cover approximately 0.8% of the sample.

Libraries of naive CD8 T cells were built from approximately 20,000 to 980,000 sorted cells, with 10%, 30% or 50% of the purified RNA used. On a BD FACSAria II, naive CD8 T cells were FACS-sorted as CD8+CD4-CCR7+CD45RA+ and collected into RLT Plus buffer. Roughly ten TCR copies' worth of Jurkat RNA were spiked into roughly 17,000-1,100,000 naive CD8 T cell samples to test detection sensitivity. Enrichment of CD8 T cells was done with RosetteSep CD8+ T Cell Enrichment Cocktail plus Ficoll-Paque, and ACK red cell lysis came afterward. For this chain, trimming is 1 base at the V end and 6 bases at the J end, and the number of junction bases without a gene match is 7. Inclusive of the bounding cysteine and phenylalanine, the CDR3 is 15 residues long. Only CDR3 DNA is held: 45 bases, read in frame from base 1. Sequences LGHNA (CDR1) and YSLEER (CDR2) are obtained from the germline V gene. Paper-wide results and their limitations: Even against a background of one million naive CD8 T cells, spiked-in Jurkat TCR RNA amounting to a single cell's worth was reported to be detectable. Spiked-in Jurkat TCR RNA (approximately eleven copies' worth), which is not part of the donor repertoire, was contained in the naive libraries. In CMV-specific effector cells, clones with more than 20 RNA copies accounted for over 97% of molecules, whereas in naive cells such clones accounted for under 1%. Modeling gave about 3.2 recovered TCR RNA copies per cell versus 7.5 to 10 by digital PCR, implying roughly 30% capture efficiency. Identical TCR molecules sharing a barcode could cause highly expanded clone sizes to be underestimated. Without barcode sub-clustering, chimeric consensus sequences inflated TCR diversity; chimeras reached as high as 47%.

Remarks on this clonotype: Its target antigen remains unknown. No clone much larger than this one lies a single base away; base qualities are absent.

In this chain, TRBV4-3 is recombined with TRBJ2-7; the central 9 bases match TRBD1. This TCR was sampled from a human donor in good health. Some libraries in this study had Jurkat cell RNA spiked in. Sequenced sample: naive CD8+ T cells from blood, with Jurkat cell RNA spiked in. Taken with the paper, the label for cell subset or site translates to: FACS-sorted CD8+CD4-CCR7+CD45RA+ naive T cells. The CDR3 region reads CASSQGTGDVGEQYF. Read as DNA, the sequence is TGCGCCAGCAGCCAAGGGACAGGGGATGTGGGCGAGCAGTACTTC.